This TCR beta chain was captured in a study of blood T cell repertoires in COVID-19. Study-wide background: In each case, the material was cDNA or gDNA derived from T cells, B-cell-depleted T cells, or PBMCs.

As handled by the study authors: Amplification with reference gene primers provided the estimates of nucleated cell counts. Profiled with immunoSEQ multiplex PCR; TCRdb holds only in-frame clones, not every one. V and J calls and clone size are as listed in that table; D and trimming were resolved from the DNA. This sample yields about 87,000 clones, of which more than 75% are seen a single time; more than 4% belongs to the top ten. V was pared by 0 bases and J by 2 bases, with 1 base of the junction left unmatched. CDR1 is SGHNT, CDR2 YENEEA, per germline. This CDR3 is built from 15 residues. The V and J genes are TRBV11-3 and TRBJ2-1, with TRBD2 matching 7 bases. The sample consisted of peripheral blood. The receptor comes from a man aged 40-50 years with acute or convalescent COVID-19. CDR3 sequence (DNA): TGTGCCAGCAGCTTAGATGCGGGGGCCTACAATGAGCAGTTCTTC. Translated: CASSLDAGAYNEQFF. The full variable domain, in which reference TRBV11-3 and TRBJ2-1 provide the parts outside the CDR3, is EAGVVQSPRYKIIEKKQPVAFWCNPISGHNTLYWYLQNLGQGPELLIRYENEEAVDDSQLPKDRFSAERLKGVDSTLKIQPAELGDSAVYLCASSLDAGAYNEQFFGPGTRLTVL.